The 20 T cell receptor beta chains below come from one sample, sequenced in a study of cytomegalovirus exposure and HLA in healthy donors. The primer mix had 60 Vbeta and 13 Jbeta primers. Sequenced by immunoSEQ multiplex PCR; TCRdb stores in-frame clones only, minus some. The profile covers approximately 200,000 clones, with about three quarters appearing a single time and about 14% taken by the ten largest. Sample: PBMCs. Source of these receptors: a man aged 35 to 55 in good health and CMV-seronegative.

Notes on this clone: The sample has other DNA sequences that encode this CDR3 too. The V call is TRBV9, the J call TRBJ1-1; D may be TRBD1 (5 bases). Germline V lookup: CDR1 SGDLS, CDR2 YYNGEE. This CDR3 comprises 14 residues. Trimming left V 0 bases short and J 4 bases short, with 10 bases between. The CDR3 region has the DNA TGTGCCAGCAGCGTAGGGGGGGAGGGCACTGAAGCTTTCTTT. Its protein product is CASSVGGEGTEAFF.

The chain uses TRBV5-4 and TRBJ2-1, with 10 bases that match TRBD1. The J segment lost 8 bases and the V segment lost 5 bases, leaving 10 bases of the junction unmatched. Germline-derived CDR1 and CDR2 are SGHNT and YYREEE (reference sequence). This CDR3 region has 15 residues. The CDR3 region has the DNA TGTGCCAGCAGTTACACCGGGACAGGGGACCATGAGCAGTTCTTC. Translating gives CASSYTGTGDHEQFF.

This chain joins TRBV5-4 and TRBJ2-5; 8 bases line up with TRBD2. CDR1 SGHNT and CDR2 YYREEE come from the germline V gene (reference sequence). After removal of 4 bases from V and 0 bases from J, the junction contained 8 bases not matched to a gene. This CDR3 region has 16 residues. CDR3 residues: CASSLSGGAYQETQYF. The CDR3 DNA is TGTGCCAGCAGCCTTTCGGGGGGGGCGTACCAAGAGACCCAGTACTTC.

This clone was counted a few times. This chain connects TRBV5-6 to TRBJ2-7, with D unresolved. Germline V lookup: CDR1 SGHDT, CDR2 YYEEEE. The V and J ends lost 0 bases and 4 bases respectively, with 5 bases between them. This CDR3 has 12 amino acids. The CDR3 loop is CASSLGRYEQYF. The CDR3 coding sequence is TGTGCCAGCAGCTTGGGTCGGTACGAGCAGTACTTC.

In this sample, this clone turned up once. V usage is TRBV10-3 and J usage is TRBJ2-3, with 15 bases identical to TRBD2. CDR3 length equals 16 residues. Trimming at V came to 5 bases and at J to 5 bases, leaving 5 bases not matched to a gene. CDR1 and CDR2 from the germline V gene are ENHRY and SYGVKD. CDR3 loop: CAISTGLAGGIDTQYF. The CDR3 bases are TGTGCCATCAGTACCGGACTAGCGGGGGGGATAGATACGCAGTATTTT.

This rearrangement joins TRBV7-2 to TRBJ2-2; TRBD2 might be the D (8 bases). The V gene lost 5 bases and the J gene lost 4 bases, with 20 bases spanning the gap. This CDR3 contains 17 residues. The germline V gene has CDR1 SGHTA and CDR2 FQGNSA. The CDR3: CASSKQRGLAGTGELFF. The CDR3 nucleotides read TGTGCCAGCAGCAAACAAAGGGGGCTAGCGGGCACCGGGGAGCTGTTTTTT.

This clone has only a few counts. The gene calls are TRBV7-9 and TRBJ1-1; D is undetermined. CDR1 and CDR2 (germline): SEHNR, FQNEAQ (reference sequence). The V end lost 5 bases, the J end lost 1 base, and 11 bases lay between the germline ends. This CDR3 comprises 14 residues. CDR3 amino acids: CASSPRVANTEAFF. DNA of the CDR3: TGTGCCAGCAGCCCCCGGGTCGCGAACACTGAAGCTTTCTTT.

The genes are TRBV5-4 and TRBJ2-4; 7 nucleotides agree with TRBD2. Germline lookup yields CDR1 SGHNT and CDR2 YYREEE (reference sequence). This CDR3 is 17 amino acids long. Trimming took 4 bases from V and 3 from J; bases not matched to a gene: 13. CDR3 nucleotide sequence: TGTGCCAGCAGCGTACCCGGCGGGCTAGCGGACAAAAACATTCAGTACTTC. Translated: CASSVPGGLADKNIQYF.

The chain links TRBV4-2 to TRBJ2-1, with a possible D match to TRBD2 (5 bases). Trimming left V 3 bases short and J 13 bases short, with 16 bases between. The CDR3 contains 13 residues. Germline V gives CDR1 LGHNA, CDR2 YNFKEQ. CDR3 sequence (DNA): TGTGCCAGCAGCCAGAACGACCGGGATGGCCAGTTCTTC. Protein sequence: CASSQNDRDGQFF.

The chain links TRBV5-6 to TRBJ2-1, with TRBD1 matching 7 bases. V trimming: 0 bases; J trimming: 6 bases; junction bases outside the gene matches: 6. Germline-derived CDR1 and CDR2 are SGHDT and YYEEEE. The CDR3 totals 15 residues. CDR3 sequence (DNA): TGTGCCAGCAGCTTGGCAGGGGGTATCCCCAATGAGCAGTTCTTC. Protein sequence: CASSLAGGIPNEQFF.

This clone was seen once. J is TRBJ2-7 and V is TRBV5-1; tentatively, D is TRBD1 (8 bases). V lost 4 bases, J lost 2 bases, and 16 bases lay in between. The germline CDR1 and CDR2 sequences are SGHRS and YFSETQ. The CDR3 runs to 15 residues. The CDR3 coding sequence is TGCGCCAGCAGCAGCCGACAGGGGACTACCTACGAGCAGTACTTC. Protein sequence: CASSSRQGTTYEQYF.

Turning to this clone: A read error may produce the germline difference seen at one junction end. This specimen includes other DNA sequences encoding the same CDR3. The chain couples TRBV13 to TRBJ2-7; D gene ambiguous. This CDR3 is built from 12 residues. CDR1 and CDR2 (germline): PRHDT, FYEKMQ (reference sequence). The CDR3 bases are TGTGCTAGCAGCTTTGAGGATGGCGAGCAGTACTTC. It specifies CASSFEDGEQYF.

This clone was seen a handful of times. This chain links TRBV2 with TRBJ1-1, with D possibly being TRBD1 (5 bases). There are 12 residues in the CDR3. Trimming pared 3 bases from V and 5 bases from J, leaving 7 bases between. Germline CDR1 and CDR2: SNHLY and FYNNEI. The CDR3 DNA follows: TGTGCCAGCAGTGACCCAGGGACTGAAGCTTTCTTT. This gives the protein CASSDPGTEAFF.

The chain couples TRBV10-3 to TRBJ1-1, with D uncertain. The V end lost 10 bases, the J end lost 3 bases, and 12 bases lay between the germline ends. Germline CDR1 reads ENHRY; CDR2 reads SYGVKD. The CDR3 contains 12 residues. CDR3 amino acids: CATQSGDTEAFF. Written as DNA, the CDR3 is TGTGCCACTCAGAGCGGGGACACTGAAGCTTTCTTT.

The rearrangement joins TRBV28 to TRBJ2-1, with D possibly being TRBD2 (6 bases). The CDR3 is 11 amino acids. With 2 bases removed from V and 10 bases from J, the gap between germline ends came to 6 bases. Germline loops: CDR1 MDHEN, CDR2 SYDVKM. The CDR3 DNA is TGTGCCAGCAGTTTAGCGGGAGAGCAGTTCTTC. It specifies CASSLAGEQFF.

This chain uses TRBV5-1 with TRBJ2-3; 10 positions match TRBD1. The CDR3 sequence is 14 residues long. J gave up 4 bases and V 4 bases, and 3 bases lay outside the gene matches. The germline gives CDR1 SGHRS, CDR2 YFSETQ. The CDR3 region is CASSRDRGSDTQYF. CDR3 nucleotide sequence: TGCGCCAGCAGCCGGGACAGGGGATCAGATACGCAGTATTTT.

The CDR3 here is CASSSPGQGLYEQYF. Here the CDR3 DNA reads TGTGCCAGCAGCTCCCCGGGACAGGGGTTATACGAGCAGTACTTC. This rearrangement joins TRBV7-6 to TRBJ2-7, with TRBD1 matching 10 bases. The length of the CDR3 is 15 residues. The germline CDR1 and CDR2 sequences are SGHVS and FNYEAQ. The V gene end was trimmed by 4 bases and the J gene end by 4 bases; junction bases not matched to a gene: 7.

The chain carries TRBV30 and TRBJ1-2; 8 bases are a match to TRBD1. The V segment lost 5 bases and the J segment 7 bases; nucleotides outside the gene matches: 6. CDR3 length: 12 residues. Germline V lookup: CDR1 GTSNPN, CDR2 SVGIG (reference sequence). CDR3 in DNA: TGTGCCTGGGAGACAGGGGTTGGTGGCTACACCTTC. Translation: CAWETGVGGYTF.

This chain links TRBV19 with TRBJ1-1; D perhaps matches TRBD1 (5 bases). Trimming cost V 6 bases and J 0 bases, with 11 bases left between them. The CDR3 covers 14 residues. Germline CDR1 reads LNHDA; CDR2 reads SQIVND (reference sequence). The CDR3 nucleotides read TGTGCCAGTAGCCGACAGCTCATGAACACTGAAGCTTTCTTT. Amino acid sequence: CASSRQLMNTEAFF.

The chain carries TRBV4-3 and TRBJ2-2, with D hard to call. The V end lost 6 bases, the J end lost 0 bases, and 8 bases lay between the germline ends. The CDR3 contains 14 residues. Looked up from germline, CDR1 is LGHNA and CDR2 is YSLEER. The CDR3 DNA is TGCGCCAGCAGATGGCGGACGAACACCGGGGAGCTGTTTTTT. It codes for CASRWRTNTGELFF.